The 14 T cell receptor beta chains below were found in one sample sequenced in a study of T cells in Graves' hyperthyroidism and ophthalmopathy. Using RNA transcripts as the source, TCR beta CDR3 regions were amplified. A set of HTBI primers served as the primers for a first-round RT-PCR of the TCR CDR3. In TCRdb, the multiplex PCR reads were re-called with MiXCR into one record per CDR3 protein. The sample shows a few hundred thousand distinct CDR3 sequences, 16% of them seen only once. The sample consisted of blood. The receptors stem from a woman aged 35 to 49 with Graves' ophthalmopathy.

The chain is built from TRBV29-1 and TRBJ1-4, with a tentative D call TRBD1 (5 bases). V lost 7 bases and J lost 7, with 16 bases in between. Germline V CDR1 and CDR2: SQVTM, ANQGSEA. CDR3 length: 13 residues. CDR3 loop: CSAKRVQGEKLFF. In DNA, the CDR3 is TGCAGCGCTAAACGGGTTCAGGGTGAAAAACTGTTTTTT.

The CDR3 protein is CASSRALIPEAFF. CDR3 in DNA: TGTGCCAGTAGCCGAGCTCTGATCCCTGAAGCTTTCTTT. V is TRBV19 and J is TRBJ1-1; D call uncertain. Germline CDR1 LNHDA, CDR2 SQIVND (reference sequence). V dropped 6 bases and J dropped 6 bases, with 14 bases sitting between them. The CDR3 loop spans 13 amino acids.

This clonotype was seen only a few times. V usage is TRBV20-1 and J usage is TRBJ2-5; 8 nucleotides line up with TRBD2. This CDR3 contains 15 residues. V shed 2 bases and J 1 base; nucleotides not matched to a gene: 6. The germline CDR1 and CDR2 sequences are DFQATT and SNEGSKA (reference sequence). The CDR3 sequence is CSARPAGGFQETQYF. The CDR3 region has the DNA TGCAGTGCTAGACCCGCGGGAGGCTTCCAAGAGACCCAGTACTTC.

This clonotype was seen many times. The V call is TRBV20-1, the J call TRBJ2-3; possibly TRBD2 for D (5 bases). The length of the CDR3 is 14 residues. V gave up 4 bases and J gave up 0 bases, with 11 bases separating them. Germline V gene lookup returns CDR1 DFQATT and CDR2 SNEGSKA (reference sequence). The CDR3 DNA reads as TGCAGTGCTACCCGTGGGGAGAGCACAGATACGCAGTATTTT. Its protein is CSATRGESTDTQYF.

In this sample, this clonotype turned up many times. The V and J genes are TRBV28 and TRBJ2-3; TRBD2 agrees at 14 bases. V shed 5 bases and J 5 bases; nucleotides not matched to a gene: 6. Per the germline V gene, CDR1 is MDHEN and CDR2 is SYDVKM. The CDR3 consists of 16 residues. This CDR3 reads CASSPTSGRARDTQYF. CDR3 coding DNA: TGTGCCAGCAGTCCGACTAGCGGGAGGGCCAGAGATACGCAGTATTTT.

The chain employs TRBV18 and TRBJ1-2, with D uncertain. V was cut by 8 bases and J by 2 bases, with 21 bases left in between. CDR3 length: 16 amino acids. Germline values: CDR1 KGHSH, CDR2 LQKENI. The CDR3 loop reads CASNLYRDSSNYGYTF. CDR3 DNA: TGTGCCAGCAACTTATACCGGGATTCCTCAAACTATGGCTACACCTTC.

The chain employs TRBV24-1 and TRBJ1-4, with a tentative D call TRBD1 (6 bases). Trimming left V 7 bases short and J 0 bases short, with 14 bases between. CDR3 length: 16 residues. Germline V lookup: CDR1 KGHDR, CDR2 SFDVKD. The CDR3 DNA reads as TGTGCCACCAGCCCCCCAGGGGTCGCAACTAATGAAAAACTGTTTTTT. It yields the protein CATSPPGVATNEKLFF.

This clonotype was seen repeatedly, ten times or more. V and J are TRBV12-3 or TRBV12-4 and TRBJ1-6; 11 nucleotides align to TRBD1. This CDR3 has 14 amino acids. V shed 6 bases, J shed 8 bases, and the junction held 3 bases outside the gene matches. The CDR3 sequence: CASSRTGGDSPLHF. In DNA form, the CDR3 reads TGTGCCAGCAGCCGGACAGGGGGCGATTCACCCCTCCACTTT.

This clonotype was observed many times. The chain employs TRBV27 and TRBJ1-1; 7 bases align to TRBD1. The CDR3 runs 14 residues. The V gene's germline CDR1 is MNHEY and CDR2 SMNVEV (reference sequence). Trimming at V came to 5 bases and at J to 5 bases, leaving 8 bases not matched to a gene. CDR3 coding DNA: TGTGCCAGCAGTCTCCAGACAGGGAGGACTGAAGCTTTCTTT. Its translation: CASSLQTGRTEAFF.

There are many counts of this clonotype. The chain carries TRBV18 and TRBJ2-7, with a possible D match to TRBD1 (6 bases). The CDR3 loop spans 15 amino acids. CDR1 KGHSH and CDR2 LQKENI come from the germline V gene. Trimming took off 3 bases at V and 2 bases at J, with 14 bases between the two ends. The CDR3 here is CASSPKDRFPYEQYF. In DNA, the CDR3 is TGTGCCAGCTCACCCAAAGACAGGTTCCCCTACGAGCAGTACTTC.

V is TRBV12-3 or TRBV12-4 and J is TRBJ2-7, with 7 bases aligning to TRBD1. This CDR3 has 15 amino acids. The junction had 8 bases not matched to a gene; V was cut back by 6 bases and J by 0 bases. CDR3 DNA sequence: TGTGCCAGCAGCTCAGGACAGGACCTCTCCTACGAGCAGTACTTC. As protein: CASSSGQDLSYEQYF.

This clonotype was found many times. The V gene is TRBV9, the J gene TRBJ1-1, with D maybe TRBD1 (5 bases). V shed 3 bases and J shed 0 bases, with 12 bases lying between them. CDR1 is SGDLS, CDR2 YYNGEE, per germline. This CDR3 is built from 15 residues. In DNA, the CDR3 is TGTGCCAGCAGCGCGACAGTGGGAATGAACACTGAAGCTTTCTTT. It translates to CASSATVGMNTEAFF.

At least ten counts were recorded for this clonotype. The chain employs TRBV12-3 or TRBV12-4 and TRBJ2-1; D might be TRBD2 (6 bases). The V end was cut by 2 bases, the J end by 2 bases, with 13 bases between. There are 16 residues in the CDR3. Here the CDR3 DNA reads TGTGCCAGCAGTTTAAAGCGGCCTAGCGCCTACAATGAGCAGTTCTTC. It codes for CASSLKRPSAYNEQFF.

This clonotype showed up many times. In nucleotides, the CDR3 is TGTGCCAGTGAGAGCGGGAGGGCCGCAGATACGCAGTATTTT. Translated: CASESGRAADTQYF. V and J are TRBV2 and TRBJ2-3, with 10 bases that match TRBD2. Trimming took 9 bases from V and 4 from J; bases not matched to a gene: 7. Germline V gene sequence: CDR1 SNHLY, CDR2 FYNNEI. This CDR3 has 14 residues.